The TCR beta chain under discussion was sequenced for a study of breast tumors, draining lymph nodes, adjacent tissues. Study-wide points: Tumors had less TCR diversity than lymph nodes, more than nontumor tissue.

This CDR3 has 14 amino acids. CDR1 is PRHDT and CDR2 is FYEKMQ in the germline V gene (reference sequence). Trimming left V 7 bases short and J 6 bases short, with 19 bases between. There are a few counts of this clonotype. Its specificity is not known. It may be a read error: a sequence one base away is much more abundant. TCRdb reanalysed the multiplex PCR reads using MiXCR and keeps one entry per CDR3 protein. The sample includes about 21,000 distinct CDR3 sequences, 41% of them seen just once. This receptor was obtained from a female donor with breast cancer. Some clones in this sample may be carry-over from other donors' samples. The J gene is TRBJ2-7, the V gene TRBV13; D ambiguous. Sequencing input: breast tumor tissue. CDR3 residues: CASKQRQYGSEQYF. For the CDR3, the DNA is TGTGCCAGCAAACAGCGACAATACGGTTCCGAGCAGTACTTC.